The entry below gives a single TCR beta chain sequence along with its context. As yet, its antigen is unknown. The germline CDR1 and CDR2 sequences are LGHNT and FRNRAP. Between the trimmed V and J ends, which lost 3 bases and 9 bases, there was a span of 30 bases. The length of the CDR3 is 19 residues. The record originates from a study of cytomegalovirus exposure and HLA in healthy donors. Whole-study findings and limits: In a later analysis, HLA-associated TCR beta chains were more clonally expanded than equally common others. Among the sequence variants, a highly shared cluster was likely an artifact of sequencing. An analysis done earlier found most TCR beta V segments productive about 87% or about 30% of the time. Immune exposure information available was restricted to CMV serostatus.

The PCR employed 60 Vbeta primers together with 13 Jbeta primers. Clones were read by immunoSEQ multiplex PCR, and TCRdb kept only the in-frame ones, dropping some. The sample lists 150,000 to 200,000 clones; 65% to 80% were seen once. This receptor was obtained from a woman in her twenties or thirties in good health and CMV-seropositive. V is TRBV12-5 and J is TRBJ2-1, with D maybe TRBD2 (6 bases). The sequencing sample was made of PBMCs. The CDR3 reads CASGLDRPPRRAHRFEQFF. The CDR3 DNA is TGTGCTAGTGGTTTAGACCGCCCCCCCAGGAGGGCCCATCGATTTGAGCAGTTCTTC.